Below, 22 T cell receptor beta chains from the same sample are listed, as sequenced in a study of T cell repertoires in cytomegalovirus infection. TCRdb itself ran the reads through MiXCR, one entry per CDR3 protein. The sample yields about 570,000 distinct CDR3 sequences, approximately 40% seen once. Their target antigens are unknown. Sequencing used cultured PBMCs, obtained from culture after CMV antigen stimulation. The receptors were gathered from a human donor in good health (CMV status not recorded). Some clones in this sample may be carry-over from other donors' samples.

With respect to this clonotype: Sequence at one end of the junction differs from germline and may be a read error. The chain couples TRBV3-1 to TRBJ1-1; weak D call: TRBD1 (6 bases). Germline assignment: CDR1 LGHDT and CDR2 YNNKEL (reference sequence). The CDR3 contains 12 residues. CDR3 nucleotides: TGTGCCAGCAGCCAATATGCAGGGGACATAGATTTT. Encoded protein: CASSQYAGDIDF.

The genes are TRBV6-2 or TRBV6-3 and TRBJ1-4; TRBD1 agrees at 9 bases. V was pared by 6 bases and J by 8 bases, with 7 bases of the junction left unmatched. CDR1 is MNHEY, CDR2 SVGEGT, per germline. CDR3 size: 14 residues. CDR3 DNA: TGTGCCAGCAGGCCCGGGACAGGGCGAGAAAAACTGTTTTTT. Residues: CASRPGTGREKLFF.

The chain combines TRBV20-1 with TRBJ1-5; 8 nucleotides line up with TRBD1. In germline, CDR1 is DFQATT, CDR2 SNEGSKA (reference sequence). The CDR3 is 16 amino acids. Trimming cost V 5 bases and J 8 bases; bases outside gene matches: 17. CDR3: CSAQRGQALLPEPQHF. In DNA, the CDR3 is TGCAGTGCTCAGAGGGGACAGGCCCTCCTTCCGGAGCCCCAGCATTTT.

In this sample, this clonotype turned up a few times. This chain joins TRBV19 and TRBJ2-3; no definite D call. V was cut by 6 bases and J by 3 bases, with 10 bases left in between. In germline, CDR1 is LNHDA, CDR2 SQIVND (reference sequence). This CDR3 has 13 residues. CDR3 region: CASSRIGTDTQYF. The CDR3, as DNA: TGTGCCAGTAGCCGGATTGGAACAGATACGCAGTATTTT.

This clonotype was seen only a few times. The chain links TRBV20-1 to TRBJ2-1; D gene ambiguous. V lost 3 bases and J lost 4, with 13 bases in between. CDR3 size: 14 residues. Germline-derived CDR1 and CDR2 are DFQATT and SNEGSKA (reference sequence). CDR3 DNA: TGCAGTGCTAGGGGCAGAGGAGCTTACAATGAGCAGTTCTTC. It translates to CSARGRGAYNEQFF.

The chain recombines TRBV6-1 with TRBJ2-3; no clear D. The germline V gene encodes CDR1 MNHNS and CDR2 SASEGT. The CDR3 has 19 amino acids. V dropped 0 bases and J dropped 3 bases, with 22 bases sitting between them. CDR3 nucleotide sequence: TGTGCCAGCAGTGAAGCGCCACCCAGAACGGACCCGAGAACAGATACGCAGTATTTT. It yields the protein CASSEAPPRTDPRTDTQYF.

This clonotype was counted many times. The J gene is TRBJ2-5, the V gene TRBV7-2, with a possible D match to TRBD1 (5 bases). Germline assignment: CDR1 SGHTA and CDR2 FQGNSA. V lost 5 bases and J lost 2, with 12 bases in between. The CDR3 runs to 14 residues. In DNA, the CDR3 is TGTGCCAGCAGCCTAAATCCAGGGCAAGAGACCCAGTACTTC. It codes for CASSLNPGQETQYF.

CDR3 sequence: CASSFGSGTTAGELFF. DNA for the CDR3: TGTGCCAGCAGCTTTGGGTCGGGGACAACGGCCGGGGAGCTGTTTTTT. The chain is built from TRBV7-2 and TRBJ2-2, with D perhaps TRBD1 (6 bases). This CDR3 has 16 amino acids. Trimming removed 3 bases at V and 6 bases at J, with 17 bases between. The germline gives CDR1 SGHTA, CDR2 FQGNSA.

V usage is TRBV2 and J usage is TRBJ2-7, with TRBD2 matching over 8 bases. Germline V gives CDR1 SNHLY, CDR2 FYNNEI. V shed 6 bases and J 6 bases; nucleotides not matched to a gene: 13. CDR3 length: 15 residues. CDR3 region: CASRFGGGMSPEQYF. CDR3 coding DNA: TGTGCCAGCAGATTTGGCGGGGGGATGAGCCCCGAGCAGTACTTC.

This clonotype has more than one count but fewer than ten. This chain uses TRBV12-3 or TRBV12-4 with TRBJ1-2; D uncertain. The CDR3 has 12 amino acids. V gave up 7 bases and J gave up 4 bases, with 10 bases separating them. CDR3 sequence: CASTQGLYGYTF. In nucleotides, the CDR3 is TGTGCCAGCACCCAAGGACTCTATGGCTACACCTTC.

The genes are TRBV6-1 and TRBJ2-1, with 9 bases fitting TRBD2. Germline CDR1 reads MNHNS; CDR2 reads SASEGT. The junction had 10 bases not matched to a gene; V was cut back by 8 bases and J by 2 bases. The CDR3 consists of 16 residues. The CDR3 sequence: CASGSLAGTAYNEQFF. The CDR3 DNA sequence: TGTGCCAGCGGCTCACTAGCGGGCACCGCCTACAATGAGCAGTTCTTC.

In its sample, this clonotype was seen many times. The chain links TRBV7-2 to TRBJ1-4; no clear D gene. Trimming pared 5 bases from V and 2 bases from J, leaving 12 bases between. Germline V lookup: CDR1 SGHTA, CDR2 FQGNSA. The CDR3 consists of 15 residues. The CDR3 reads CASSPRVGTNEKLFF. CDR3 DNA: TGTGCCAGCAGCCCGAGGGTTGGGACTAATGAAAAACTGTTTTTT.

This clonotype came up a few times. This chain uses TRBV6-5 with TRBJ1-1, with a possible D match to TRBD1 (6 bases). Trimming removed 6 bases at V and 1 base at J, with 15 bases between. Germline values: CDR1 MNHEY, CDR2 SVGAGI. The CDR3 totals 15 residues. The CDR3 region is CASRNAGAANTEAFF. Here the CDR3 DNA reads TGTGCCAGCAGAAACGCGGGGGCCGCGAACACTGAAGCTTTCTTT.

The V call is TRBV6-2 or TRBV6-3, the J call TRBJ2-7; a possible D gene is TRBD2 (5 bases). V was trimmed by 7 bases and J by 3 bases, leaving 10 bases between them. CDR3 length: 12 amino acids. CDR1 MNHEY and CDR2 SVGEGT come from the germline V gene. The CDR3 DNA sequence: TGTGCCAGCAAGCGGCAGAGCTACGAGCAGTACTTC. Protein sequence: CASKRQSYEQYF.

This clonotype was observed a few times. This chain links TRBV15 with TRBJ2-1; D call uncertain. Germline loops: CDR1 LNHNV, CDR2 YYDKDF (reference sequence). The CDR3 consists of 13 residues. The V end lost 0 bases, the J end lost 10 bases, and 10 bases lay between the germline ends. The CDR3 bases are TGTGCCACCAGCAGAGATCTCGGCAGGGAGCAGTTCTTC. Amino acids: CATSRDLGREQFF.

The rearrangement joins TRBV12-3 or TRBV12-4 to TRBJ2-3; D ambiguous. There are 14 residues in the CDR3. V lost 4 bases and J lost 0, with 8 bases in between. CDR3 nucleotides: TGTGCCAGCAGTTGGGCAGACAGCACAGATACGCAGTATTTT. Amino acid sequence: CASSWADSTDTQYF.

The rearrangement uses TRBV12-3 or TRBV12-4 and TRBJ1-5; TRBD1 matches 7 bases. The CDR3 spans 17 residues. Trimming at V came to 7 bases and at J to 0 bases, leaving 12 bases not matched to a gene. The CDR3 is CASTYRDRKYSNQPQHF. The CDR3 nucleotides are TGTGCCAGCACTTACCGGGACAGAAAATATAGCAATCAGCCCCAGCATTTT.

The CDR3 protein is CASSLELRSEQFF. The CDR3 DNA reads as TGTGCCAGCAGCTTGGAATTGCGGAGTGAGCAGTTCTTC. The chain uses TRBV7-8 and TRBJ2-1; no firm D call. This CDR3 spans 13 amino acids. The V gene lost 3 bases and the J gene lost 9 bases, with 12 bases spanning the gap. The germline CDR1 and CDR2 sequences are SGHVS and FQNEAQ.

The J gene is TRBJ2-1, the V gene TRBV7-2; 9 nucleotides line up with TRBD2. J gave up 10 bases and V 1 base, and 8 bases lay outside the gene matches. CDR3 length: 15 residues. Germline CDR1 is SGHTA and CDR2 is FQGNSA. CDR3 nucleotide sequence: TGTGCCAGCAGCTTAGTGGTTAGCGGGAGATCGGAGCAGTTCTTC. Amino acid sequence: CASSLVVSGRSEQFF.

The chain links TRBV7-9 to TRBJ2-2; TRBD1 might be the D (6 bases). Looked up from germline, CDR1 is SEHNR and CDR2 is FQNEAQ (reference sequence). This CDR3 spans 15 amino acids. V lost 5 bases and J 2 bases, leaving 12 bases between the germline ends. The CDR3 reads CASSPGTFNTGELFF. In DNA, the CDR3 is TGTGCCAGCAGCCCCGGGACATTCAACACCGGGGAGCTGTTTTTT.

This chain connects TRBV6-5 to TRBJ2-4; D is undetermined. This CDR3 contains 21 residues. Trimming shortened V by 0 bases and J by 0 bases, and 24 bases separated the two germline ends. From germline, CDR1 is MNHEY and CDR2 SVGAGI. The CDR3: CASSYSRPELTTHLAKNIQYF. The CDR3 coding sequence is TGTGCCAGCAGTTACTCACGTCCAGAACTAACTACCCATCTAGCCAAAAACATTCAGTACTTC.

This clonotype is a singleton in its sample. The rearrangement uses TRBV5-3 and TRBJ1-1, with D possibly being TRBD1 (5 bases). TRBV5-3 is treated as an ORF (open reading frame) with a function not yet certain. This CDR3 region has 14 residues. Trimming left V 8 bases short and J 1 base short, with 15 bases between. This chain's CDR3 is CASRVVGENTEAFF. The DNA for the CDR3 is TGTGCCAGCAGAGTGGTGGGGGAGAACACTGAAGCTTTCTTT.